This TCR beta chain was sequenced in a study of OX40 agonist ivuxolimab in advanced cancers. Study information: Ivuxolimab, which is an agonistic anti-OX40 (CD134) antibody, was administered to the patients. Patients received ivuxolimab, an intravenous treatment, every 2 weeks at 0.01 to 10 mg/kg. With a range of about 23 to 85, age averaged about 59 years, and approximately 83% were male.

The V gene's germline CDR1 is MDHEN and CDR2 SYDVKM. The V end lost 4 bases, the J end lost 7 bases, and 26 bases lay between the germline ends. The CDR3 is made up of 18 amino acids. With baseline, cycle 4 day 1, and cycle 7 day 1 as timepoints, blood was sampled. The table came from immunoSEQ multiplex PCR; TCRdb's copy has only in-frame clones and leaves some out. The repertoire has roughly 80,000 clones, about 86% of them found once; the top ten carry 6% to 8%. The clonotype originates from an adult with an advanced solid tumor such as melanoma, head and neck, liver or kidney cancer. The chain links TRBV28 to TRBJ2-1; D call uncertain. Sample: CD4+ or CD8+ T cells sorted from blood, taken in a trial of the OX40 agonist ivuxolimab. The chain's CDR3 is CASSYGESLSGYGNEQFF. CDR3 bases: TGTGCCAGCAGTTACGGCGAGAGTTTGTCAGGATACGGTAATGAGCAGTTCTTC. Looking up the rest from reference TRBV28 and TRBJ2-1 gives the full variable domain: DVKVTQSSRYLVKRTGEKVFLECVQDMDHENMFWYRQDPGLGLRLIYFSYDVKMKEKGDIPEGYSVSREKKERFSLILESASTNQTSMYLCASSYGESLSGYGNEQFFGPGTRLTVL.